A single T cell receptor (beta chain) is shown here with its context. The data belong to a study of T-cell memory formation after mild COVID-19. Study details: TCR clustering was largely donor specific.

In germline, CDR1 is SGHRS, CDR2 YFSETQ. Trimming cost V 0 bases and J 0 bases, with 7 bases left between them. There are 15 residues in the CDR3. TCRdb analysed the 5' RACE reads with MiXCR anew, one entry per CDR3 protein. The sample yields 470,000 or so distinct CDR3 sequences, under 20% seen once. Sequenced input: PBMCs or a T cell subset sorted from them (not recorded which). V is TRBV5-1 and J is TRBJ1-5, with D unclear. The sequence derives from a man between 18 and 29 years old who had mild COVID-19 (a few samples of this study predate the infection). Cell type and time point are not known. The chain's CDR3 is CASSLAGNSNQPQHF. CDR3 bases: TGCGCCAGCAGCTTGGCCGGGAATAGCAATCAGCCCCAGCATTTT.